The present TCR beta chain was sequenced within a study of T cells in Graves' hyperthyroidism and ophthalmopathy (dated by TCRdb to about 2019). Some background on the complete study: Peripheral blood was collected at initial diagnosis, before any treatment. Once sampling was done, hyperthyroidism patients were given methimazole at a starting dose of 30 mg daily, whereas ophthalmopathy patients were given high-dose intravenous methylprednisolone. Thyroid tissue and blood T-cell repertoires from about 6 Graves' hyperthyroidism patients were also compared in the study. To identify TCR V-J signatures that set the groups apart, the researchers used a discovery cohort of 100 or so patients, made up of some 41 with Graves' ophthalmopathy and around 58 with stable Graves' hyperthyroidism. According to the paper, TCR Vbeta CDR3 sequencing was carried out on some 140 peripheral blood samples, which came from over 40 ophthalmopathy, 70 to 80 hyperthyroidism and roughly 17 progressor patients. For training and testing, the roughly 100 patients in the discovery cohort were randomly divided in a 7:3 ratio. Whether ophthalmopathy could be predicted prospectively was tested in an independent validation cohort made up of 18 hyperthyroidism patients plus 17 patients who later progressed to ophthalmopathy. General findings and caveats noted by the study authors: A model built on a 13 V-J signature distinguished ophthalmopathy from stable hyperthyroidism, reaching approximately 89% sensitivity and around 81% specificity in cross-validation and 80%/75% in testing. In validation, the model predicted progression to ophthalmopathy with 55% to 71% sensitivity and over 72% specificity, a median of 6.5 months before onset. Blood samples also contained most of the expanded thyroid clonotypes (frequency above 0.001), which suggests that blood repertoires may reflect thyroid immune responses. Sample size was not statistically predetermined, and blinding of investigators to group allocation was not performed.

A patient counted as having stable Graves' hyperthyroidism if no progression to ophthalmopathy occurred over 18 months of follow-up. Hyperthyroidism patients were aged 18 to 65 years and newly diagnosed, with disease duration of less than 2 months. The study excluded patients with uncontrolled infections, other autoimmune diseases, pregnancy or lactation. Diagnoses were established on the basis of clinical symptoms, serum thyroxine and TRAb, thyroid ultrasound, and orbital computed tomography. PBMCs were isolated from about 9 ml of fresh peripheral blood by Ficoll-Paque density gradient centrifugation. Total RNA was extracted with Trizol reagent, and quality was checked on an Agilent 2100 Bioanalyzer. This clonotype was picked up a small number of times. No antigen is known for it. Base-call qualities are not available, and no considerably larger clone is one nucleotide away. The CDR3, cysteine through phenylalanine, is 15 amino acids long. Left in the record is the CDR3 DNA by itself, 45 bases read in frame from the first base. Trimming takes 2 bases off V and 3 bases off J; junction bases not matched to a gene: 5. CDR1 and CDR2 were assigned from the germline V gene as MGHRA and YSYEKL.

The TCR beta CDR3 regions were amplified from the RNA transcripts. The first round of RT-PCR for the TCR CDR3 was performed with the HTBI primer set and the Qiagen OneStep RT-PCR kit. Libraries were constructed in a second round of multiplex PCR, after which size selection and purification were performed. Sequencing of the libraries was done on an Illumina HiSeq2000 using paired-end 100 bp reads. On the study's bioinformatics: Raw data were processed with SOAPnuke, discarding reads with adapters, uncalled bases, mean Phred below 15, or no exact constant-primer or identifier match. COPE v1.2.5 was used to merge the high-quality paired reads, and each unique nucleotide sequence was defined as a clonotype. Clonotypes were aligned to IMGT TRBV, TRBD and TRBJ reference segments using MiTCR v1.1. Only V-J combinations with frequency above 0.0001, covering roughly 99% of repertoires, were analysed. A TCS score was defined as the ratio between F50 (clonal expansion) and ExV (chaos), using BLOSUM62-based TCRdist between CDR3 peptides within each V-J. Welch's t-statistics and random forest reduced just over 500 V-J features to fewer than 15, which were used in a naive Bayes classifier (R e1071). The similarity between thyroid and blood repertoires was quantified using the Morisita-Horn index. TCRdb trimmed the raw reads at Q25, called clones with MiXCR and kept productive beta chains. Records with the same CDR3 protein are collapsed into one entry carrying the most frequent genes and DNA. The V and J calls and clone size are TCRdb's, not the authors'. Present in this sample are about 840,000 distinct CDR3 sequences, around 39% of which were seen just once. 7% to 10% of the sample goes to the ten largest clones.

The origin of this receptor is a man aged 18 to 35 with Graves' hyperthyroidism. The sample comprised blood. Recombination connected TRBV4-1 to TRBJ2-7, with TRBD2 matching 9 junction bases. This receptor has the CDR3 CASSQSLAGLYEQYF. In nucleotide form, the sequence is TGCGCCAGCAGCCAATCGCTAGCGGGGCTCTACGAGCAGTACTTC.